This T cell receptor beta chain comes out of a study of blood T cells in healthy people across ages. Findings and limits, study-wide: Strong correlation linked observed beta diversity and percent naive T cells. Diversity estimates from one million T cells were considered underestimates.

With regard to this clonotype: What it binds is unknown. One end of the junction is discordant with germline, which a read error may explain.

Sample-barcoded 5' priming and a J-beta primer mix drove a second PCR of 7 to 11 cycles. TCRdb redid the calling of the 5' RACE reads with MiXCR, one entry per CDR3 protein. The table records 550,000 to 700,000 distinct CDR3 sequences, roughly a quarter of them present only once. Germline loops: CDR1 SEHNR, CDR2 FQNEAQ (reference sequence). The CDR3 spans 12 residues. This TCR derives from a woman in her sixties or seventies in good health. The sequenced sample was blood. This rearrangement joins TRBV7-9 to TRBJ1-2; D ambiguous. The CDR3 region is CASNKENYGHTF. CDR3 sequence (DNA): TGTGCCAGCAACAAGGAGAACTATGGCCACACCTTC.